This T cell receptor beta chain was captured in a study of T cell responses to AZD1222 COVID-19 vaccine. Repertoires were generated with immunoSEQ multiplex PCR, while TCRdb's copy carries only in-frame clones and drops some. The profile covers over 95,000 clones, with roughly nine tenths appearing a single time and just over 8% taken by the ten largest. With 5 bases clipped from V and 0 bases from J, the junction kept 6 bases outside the gene matches. The germline V gene has CDR1 MDHEN and CDR2 SYDVKM. The CDR3 is 15 amino acids. The genes are TRBV28 and TRBJ2-7; the match to TRBD2 covers 8 bases. This clonotype originated in an adult who received the AZD1222 COVID-19 vaccine. Sequencing used peripheral blood, obtained 28 days after the second AZD1222 dose. The CDR3 bases are TGTGCCAGCAGTAGGAGCGGGAGTTACTCCTACGAGCAGTACTTC. This gives the protein CASSRSGSYSYEQYF.